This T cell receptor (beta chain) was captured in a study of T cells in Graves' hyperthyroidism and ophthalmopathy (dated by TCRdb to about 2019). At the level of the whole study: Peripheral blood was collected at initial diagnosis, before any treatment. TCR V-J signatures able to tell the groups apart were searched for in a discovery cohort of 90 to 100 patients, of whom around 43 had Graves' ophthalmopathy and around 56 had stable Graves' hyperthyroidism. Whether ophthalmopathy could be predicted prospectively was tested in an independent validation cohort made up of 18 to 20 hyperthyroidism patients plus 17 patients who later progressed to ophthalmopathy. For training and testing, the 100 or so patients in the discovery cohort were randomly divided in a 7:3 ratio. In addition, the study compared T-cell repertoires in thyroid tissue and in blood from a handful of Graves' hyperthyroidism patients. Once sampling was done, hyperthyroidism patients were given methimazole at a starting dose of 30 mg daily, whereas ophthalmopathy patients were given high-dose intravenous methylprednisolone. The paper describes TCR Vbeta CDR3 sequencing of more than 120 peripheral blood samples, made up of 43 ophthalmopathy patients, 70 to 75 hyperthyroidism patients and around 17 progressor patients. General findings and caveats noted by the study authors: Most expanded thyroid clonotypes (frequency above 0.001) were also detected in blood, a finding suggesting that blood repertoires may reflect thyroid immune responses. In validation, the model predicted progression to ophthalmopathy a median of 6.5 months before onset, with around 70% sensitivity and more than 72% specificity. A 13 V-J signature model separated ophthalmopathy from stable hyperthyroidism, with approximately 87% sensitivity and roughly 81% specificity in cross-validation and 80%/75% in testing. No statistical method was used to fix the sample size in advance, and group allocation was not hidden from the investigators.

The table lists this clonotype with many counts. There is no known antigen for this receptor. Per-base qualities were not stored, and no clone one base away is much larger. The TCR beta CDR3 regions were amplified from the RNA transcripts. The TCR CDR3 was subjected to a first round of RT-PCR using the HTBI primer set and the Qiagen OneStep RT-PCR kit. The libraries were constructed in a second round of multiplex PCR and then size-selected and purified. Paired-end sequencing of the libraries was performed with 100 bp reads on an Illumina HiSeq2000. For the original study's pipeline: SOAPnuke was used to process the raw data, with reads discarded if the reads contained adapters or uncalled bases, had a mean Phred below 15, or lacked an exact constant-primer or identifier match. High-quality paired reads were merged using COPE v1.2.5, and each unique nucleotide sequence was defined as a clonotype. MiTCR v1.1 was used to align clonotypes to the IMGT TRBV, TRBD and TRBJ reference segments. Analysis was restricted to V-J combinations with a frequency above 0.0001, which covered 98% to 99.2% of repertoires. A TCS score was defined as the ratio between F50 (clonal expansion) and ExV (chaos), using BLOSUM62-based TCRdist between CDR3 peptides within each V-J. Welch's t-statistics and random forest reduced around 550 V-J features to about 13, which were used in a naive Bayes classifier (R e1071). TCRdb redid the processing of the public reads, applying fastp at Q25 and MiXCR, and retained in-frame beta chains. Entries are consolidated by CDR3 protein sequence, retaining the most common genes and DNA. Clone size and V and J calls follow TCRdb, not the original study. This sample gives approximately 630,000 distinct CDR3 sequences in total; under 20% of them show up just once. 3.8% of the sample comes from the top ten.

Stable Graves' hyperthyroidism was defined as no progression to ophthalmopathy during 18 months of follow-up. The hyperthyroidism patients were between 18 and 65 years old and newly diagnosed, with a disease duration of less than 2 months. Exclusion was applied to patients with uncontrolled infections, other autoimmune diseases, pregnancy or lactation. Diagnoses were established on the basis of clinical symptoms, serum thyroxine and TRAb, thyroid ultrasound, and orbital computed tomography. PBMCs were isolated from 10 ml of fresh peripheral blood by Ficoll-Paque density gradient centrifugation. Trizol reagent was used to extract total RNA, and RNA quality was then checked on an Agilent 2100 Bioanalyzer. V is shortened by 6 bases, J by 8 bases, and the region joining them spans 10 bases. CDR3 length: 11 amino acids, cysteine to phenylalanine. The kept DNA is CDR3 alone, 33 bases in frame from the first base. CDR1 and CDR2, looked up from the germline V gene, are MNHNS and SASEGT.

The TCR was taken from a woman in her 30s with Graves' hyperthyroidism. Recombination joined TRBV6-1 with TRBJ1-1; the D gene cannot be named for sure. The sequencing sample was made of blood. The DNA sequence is TGTGCCAGCAGGCAAGCAAAGGAAGCTTTCTTT. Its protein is CASRQAKEAFF.